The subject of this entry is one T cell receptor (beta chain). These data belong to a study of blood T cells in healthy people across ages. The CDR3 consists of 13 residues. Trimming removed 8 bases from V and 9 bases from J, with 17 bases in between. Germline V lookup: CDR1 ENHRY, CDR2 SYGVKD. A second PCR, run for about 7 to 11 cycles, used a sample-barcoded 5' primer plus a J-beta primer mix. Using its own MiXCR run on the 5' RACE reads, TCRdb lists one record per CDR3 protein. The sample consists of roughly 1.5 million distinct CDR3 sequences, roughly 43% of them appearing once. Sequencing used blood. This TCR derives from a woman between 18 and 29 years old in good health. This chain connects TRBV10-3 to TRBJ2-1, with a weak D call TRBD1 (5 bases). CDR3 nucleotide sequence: TGTGCCATCCGTAAGGACACGTCAGGTGAGCAGTTCTTC. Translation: CAIRKDTSGEQFF.